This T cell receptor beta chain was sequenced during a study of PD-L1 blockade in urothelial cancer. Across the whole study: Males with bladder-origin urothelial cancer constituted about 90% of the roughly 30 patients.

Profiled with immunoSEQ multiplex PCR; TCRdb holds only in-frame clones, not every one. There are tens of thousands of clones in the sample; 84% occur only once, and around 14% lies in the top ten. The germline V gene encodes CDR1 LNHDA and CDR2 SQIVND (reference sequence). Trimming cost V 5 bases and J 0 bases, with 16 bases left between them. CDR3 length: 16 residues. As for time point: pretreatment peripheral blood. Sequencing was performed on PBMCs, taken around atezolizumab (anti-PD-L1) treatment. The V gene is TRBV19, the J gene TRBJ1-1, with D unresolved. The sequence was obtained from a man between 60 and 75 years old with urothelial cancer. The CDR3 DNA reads TGTGCCAGTAGTCCCCGACACCTACGCTTGAACACTGAAGCTTTCTTT. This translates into CASSPRHLRLNTEAFF.